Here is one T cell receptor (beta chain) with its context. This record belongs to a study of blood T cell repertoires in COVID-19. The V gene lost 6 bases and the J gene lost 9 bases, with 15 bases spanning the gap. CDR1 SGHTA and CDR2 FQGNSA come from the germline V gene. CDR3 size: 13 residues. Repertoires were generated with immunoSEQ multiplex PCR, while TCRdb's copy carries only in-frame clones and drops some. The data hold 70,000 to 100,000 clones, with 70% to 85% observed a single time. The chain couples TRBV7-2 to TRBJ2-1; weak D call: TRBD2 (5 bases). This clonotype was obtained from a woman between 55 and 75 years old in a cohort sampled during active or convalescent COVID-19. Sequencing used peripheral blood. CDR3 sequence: CASRPGPEAEQFF. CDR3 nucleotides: TGTGCCAGCAGGCCGGGCCCGGAGGCTGAGCAGTTCTTC.